Shown below are 18 T cell receptor beta chains from a single sample sequenced in a study of blood T cell repertoires in COVID-19. The method was immunoSEQ multiplex PCR; TCRdb's version includes in-frame clones alone and lacks a portion of them. Of 50,000 or so clones in the sample, around 90% are singletons; the top ten hold 10% to 15%. The sample taken for sequencing was peripheral blood. These receptors came from a man in his 60s with active COVID-19.

This clone was observed once. The V gene is TRBV7-2, the J gene TRBJ2-2, with a tentative D call TRBD2 (5 bases). V lost 5 bases and J lost 5, with 18 bases in between. CDR1 is SGHTA and CDR2 is FQGNSA in the germline V gene. This CDR3 is 16 amino acids long. CDR3: CASSPTGGMTTGELFF. As DNA, the CDR3 is TGTGCCAGCAGCCCAACTGGAGGAATGACGACCGGGGAGCTGTTTTTT. Full variable domain (remainder filled in from reference TRBV7-2 and TRBJ2-2): GAGVSQSPSNKVTEKGKDVELRCDPISGHTALYWYRQSLGQGLEFLIYFQGNSAPDKSGLPSDRFSAERTGGSVSTLTIQRTQQEDSAVYLCASSPTGGMTTGELFFGEGSRLTVL.

This chain links TRBV2 with TRBJ2-7; the D is unclear. V was pared by 7 bases and J by 1 base, with 17 bases between. Germline lookup yields CDR1 SNHLY and CDR2 FYNNEI. The CDR3 is 15 amino acids. The CDR3 is CASTIKGWRSYEQYF. In nucleotides, the CDR3 is TGTGCCAGCACCATTAAAGGATGGCGGTCCTACGAGCAGTACTTC. Using reference TRBV2 and TRBJ2-7 for the parts outside the CDR3, the full variable domain is EPEVTQTPSHQVTQMGQEVILRCVPISNHLYFYWYRQILGQKVEFLVSFYNNEISEKSEIFDDQFSVERPDGSNFTLKIRSTKLEDSAMYFCASTIKGWRSYEQYFGPGTRLTVT.

V gene TRBV5-1 combines with J gene TRBJ1-1, with 7 nucleotides matching TRBD1. The trim removed 0 bases at V and 1 base at J, leaving 9 bases unmatched. The germline V gene encodes CDR1 SGHRS and CDR2 YFSETQ. This CDR3 has 17 amino acids. In DNA form, the CDR3 reads TGCGCCAGCAGCTTGGCCCTTCAAGGGGGCCCGAACACTGAAGCTTTCTTT. This gives the protein CASSLALQGGPNTEAFF.

This chain joins TRBV7-9 and TRBJ2-7, with 12 bases that match TRBD1. The J segment lost 2 bases and the V segment lost 8 bases, leaving 4 bases of the junction unmatched. Germline V CDR1 and CDR2: SEHNR, FQNEAQ (reference sequence). The CDR3 runs 14 residues. The CDR3, as DNA: TGTGCCAGCGGGCGGGACAGGGGGCCCTACGAGCAGTACTTC. It is translated as CASGRDRGPYEQYF.

The CDR3 DNA sequence: TGTGCCAGCAGTTTATACCCAGGGGCTAACTATGGCTACACCTTC. Encoded protein: CASSLYPGANYGYTF. The chain joins TRBV27 to TRBJ1-2; the D gene is possibly TRBD1 (6 bases). V was trimmed by 1 base and J by 0 bases, leaving 9 bases between them. The CDR3 has 15 residues. Germline CDR1 and CDR2: MNHEY and SMNVEV (reference sequence).

V usage is TRBV10-3 and J usage is TRBJ1-6; D may be TRBD1 (5 bases). Trimming took off 3 bases at V and 9 bases at J, with 12 bases between the two ends. The CDR3 consists of 14 residues. CDR1 and CDR2 (germline): ENHRY, SYGVKD. CDR3: CAISDPREGSPLHF. CDR3 in DNA: TGTGCCATCAGTGATCCCAGGGAAGGTTCACCCCTCCACTTT.

This clone was detected only once. In DNA, the CDR3 is TGTGCCACCAGCAGAGATAGACTGATAGGAGAGACCCAGTACTTC. Protein: CATSRDRLIGETQYF. V is TRBV15 and J is TRBJ2-5; the D is unclear. Germline V gene sequence: CDR1 LNHNV, CDR2 YYDKDF (reference sequence). The V gene lost 0 bases and the J gene lost 4 bases, with 12 bases spanning the gap. The CDR3 consists of 15 residues.

This clone was seen a few times. J is TRBJ1-6 and V is TRBV28; D is unresolved. The CDR3 spans 14 residues. Deletions cut 6 bases from V and 10 bases from J, with 16 bases between. Germline V CDR1 and CDR2: MDHEN, SYDVKM. In DNA, the CDR3 is TGTGCCAGCAGCCCCGGAGAGACGGGGTCACCCCTCCACTTT. Translating it yields CASSPGETGSPLHF.

The CDR3 DNA follows: TGTGCCTGGAGTGTTAGTTTGGGACTAGCGGGAGGAGCACACAATGAGCAGTTCTTC. It translates to CAWSVSLGLAGGAHNEQFF. The genes are TRBV30 and TRBJ2-1; 15 bases agree with TRBD2. Germline V gene sequence: CDR1 GTSNPN, CDR2 SVGIG (reference sequence). Trimming at V came to 0 bases and at J to 5 bases, leaving 11 bases not matched to a gene. This CDR3 is built from 19 residues.

V gene TRBV2 combines with J gene TRBJ2-7; 11 bases line up with TRBD2. J was trimmed by 2 bases and V by 6 bases; bases with no gene match: 0. The CDR3 runs 13 residues. Germline V gene sequence: CDR1 SNHLY, CDR2 FYNNEI. The CDR3 loop is CASRGLAAYEQYF. CDR3 nucleotide sequence: TGTGCCAGCAGGGGACTAGCGGCCTACGAGCAGTACTTC.

The rearrangement joins TRBV10-3 to TRBJ2-6; TRBD1 matches at 9 bases. The V and J ends lost 8 bases and 3 bases, in that order; junction bases with no gene match: 32. This CDR3 contains 24 residues. Germline loops: CDR1 ENHRY, CDR2 SYGVKD. The CDR3 is CAIGVCRPDKKTDRGSSGANVLTF. CDR3 nucleotide sequence: TGTGCCATCGGAGTCTGCCGCCCTGACAAAAAGACGGACAGGGGCTCTAGTGGGGCCAACGTCCTGACTTTC.

The chain couples TRBV7-9 to TRBJ1-1; D uncertain. V lost 4 bases to trimming and J lost 1 base, with 4 bases between them. Germline CDR1 SEHNR, CDR2 FQNEAQ (reference sequence). The CDR3 totals 12 residues. Written as DNA, the CDR3 is TGTGCCAGCAGCTCATCGAACACTGAAGCTTTCTTT. Translating gives CASSSSNTEAFF.

The chain uses TRBV5-1 and TRBJ1-2; TRBD1 might be the D (6 bases). Germline CDR1 is SGHRS and CDR2 is YFSETQ. V was cut by 4 bases and J by 1 base, with 23 bases left in between. The CDR3 is 18 residues long. Here the CDR3 DNA reads TGCGCCAGCAGCCCACACGATGACAGGAGTTTATTTAACTATGGCTACACCTTC. Translating gives CASSPHDDRSLFNYGYTF.

In the case of this clone: The same CDR3 can be traced to other DNA sequences in this sample. The chain employs TRBV6-2 or TRBV6-3 and TRBJ2-7, with D possibly being TRBD1 (6 bases). The germline CDR1 and CDR2 sequences are MNHEY and SVGEGT. Deletions cut 0 bases from V and 3 bases from J, with 9 bases between. There are 14 residues in the CDR3. CDR3 nucleotide sequence: TGTGCCAGCAGTTACTCGACAGGCTACTACGAGCAGTACTTC. Its protein is CASSYSTGYYEQYF.

Regarding this clone: Other DNA variants within this sample encode the same CDR3. This sequence joins TRBV18 and TRBJ2-7; D is possibly TRBD2 (6 bases). V lost 2 bases and J 6 bases, leaving 8 bases between the germline ends. The CDR3 contains 12 residues. In germline, CDR1 is KGHSH, CDR2 LQKENI. CDR3 DNA: TGTGCCAGCTCACCAGGGACTGTCGAGCAGTACTTC. Protein: CASSPGTVEQYF.

This sequence joins TRBV7-8 and TRBJ2-5; TRBD1 aligns across 7 bases. Losses at the gene ends were 4 bases for V and 1 base for J; bases not matched to a gene: 6. Looked up from germline, CDR1 is SGHVS and CDR2 is FQNEAQ. CDR3 length: 15 amino acids. CDR3 protein: CASSWGQRGQETQYF. The CDR3 DNA is TGTGCCAGCAGCTGGGGACAGAGGGGCCAAGAGACCCAGTACTTC.

This rearrangement joins TRBV11-2 to TRBJ1-5, with D maybe TRBD1 (5 bases). Deletions cut 2 bases from V and 6 bases from J, with 8 bases between. Looked up from germline, CDR1 is SGHAT and CDR2 is FQNNGV. The CDR3 consists of 13 residues. As DNA, the CDR3 is TGTGCCAGCAGCTTAACGGGGGGTCAGCCCCAGCATTTT. Translation: CASSLTGGQPQHF.

This clone is a singleton in its sample. The chain uses TRBV7-8 and TRBJ1-1, with 9 positions matching TRBD1. The J segment lost 7 bases and the V segment lost 5 bases, leaving 17 bases of the junction unmatched. Germline V gene data show CDR1 as SGHVS and CDR2 as FQNEAQ. The CDR3 is 17 amino acids. The CDR3 loop reads CASSLYLPGQGEDEAFF. CDR3 nucleotides: TGTGCCAGCAGCCTGTACTTACCGGGACAGGGCGAAGATGAAGCTTTCTTT.